This T cell receptor beta chain was identified in a study of blood T cell repertoires in COVID-19. Background on the study: Acute-phase and convalescent COVID-19 samples originated in the United States, Italy and Spain. Sample material is recorded as cDNA or gDNA derived from T cells, B-cell-depleted T cells, or PBMCs.

Study processing details: Reference gene primer amplification yielded estimated nucleated cell counts. Using immunoSEQ multiplex PCR, the repertoire was profiled, and TCRdb retains in-frame clones only, with some absent. Clonal size and the V and J genes are those of that table, whereas D and trimming came from the DNA. The sample holds over 150,000 clones, more than 85% seen once. V lost 0 bases and J lost 5; bases outside the gene matches: 3. The germline V gene encodes CDR1 LGHNA and CDR2 YNFKEQ. The CDR3 loop spans 16 amino acids. The sample taken for sequencing was peripheral blood. The clonotype comes from a woman aged 80 or over with COVID-19, enrolled during active disease. V is TRBV4-2 and J is TRBJ2-2; 10 bases are a match to TRBD2. CDR3 region: CASSQEIAGGTGELFF. Written as DNA, the CDR3 is TGTGCCAGCAGCCAAGAAATAGCGGGAGGTACCGGGGAGCTGTTTTTT.